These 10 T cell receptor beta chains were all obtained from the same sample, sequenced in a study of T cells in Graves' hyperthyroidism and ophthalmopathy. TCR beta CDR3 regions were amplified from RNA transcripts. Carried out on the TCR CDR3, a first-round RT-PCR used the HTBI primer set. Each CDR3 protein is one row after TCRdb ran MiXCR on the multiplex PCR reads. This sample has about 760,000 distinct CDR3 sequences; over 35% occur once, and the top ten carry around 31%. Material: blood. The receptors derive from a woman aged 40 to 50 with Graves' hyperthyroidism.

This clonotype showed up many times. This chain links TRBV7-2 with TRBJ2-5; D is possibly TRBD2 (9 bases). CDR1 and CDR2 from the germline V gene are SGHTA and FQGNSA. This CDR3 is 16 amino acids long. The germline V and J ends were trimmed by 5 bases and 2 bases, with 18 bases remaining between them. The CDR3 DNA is TGTGCCAGCAGCCAGGGGGCGGCGGGAGGGCAAGAGACCCAGTACTTC. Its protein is CASSQGAAGGQETQYF.

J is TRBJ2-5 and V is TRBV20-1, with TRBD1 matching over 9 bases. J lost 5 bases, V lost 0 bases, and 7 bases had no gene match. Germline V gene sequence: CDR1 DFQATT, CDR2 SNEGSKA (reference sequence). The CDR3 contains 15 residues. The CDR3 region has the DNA TGCAGTGCTAGAGACGGACAGGGGATTCGGGAGACCCAGTACTTC. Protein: CSARDGQGIRETQYF.

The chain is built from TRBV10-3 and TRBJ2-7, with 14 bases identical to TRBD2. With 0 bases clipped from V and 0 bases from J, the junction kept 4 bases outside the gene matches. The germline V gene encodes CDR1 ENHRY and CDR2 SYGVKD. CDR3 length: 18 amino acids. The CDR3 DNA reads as TGTGCCATCAGTGAGTCAAGGACTAGCGGGGGGCGCTCCTACGAGCAGTACTTC. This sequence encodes CAISESRTSGGRSYEQYF.

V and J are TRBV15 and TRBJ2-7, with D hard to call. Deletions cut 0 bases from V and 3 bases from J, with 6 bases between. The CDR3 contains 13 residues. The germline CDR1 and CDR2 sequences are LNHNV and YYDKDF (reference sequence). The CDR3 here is CATSRDSRYEQYF. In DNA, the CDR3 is TGTGCCACCAGCAGAGATTCGCGCTACGAGCAGTACTTC. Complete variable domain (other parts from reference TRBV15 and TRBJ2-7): DAMVIQNPRYQVTQFGKPVTLSCSQTLNHNVMYWYQQKSSQAPKLLFHYYDKDFNNEADTPDNFQSRRPNTSFCFLDIRSPGLGDTAMYLCATSRDSRYEQYFGPGTRLTVT.

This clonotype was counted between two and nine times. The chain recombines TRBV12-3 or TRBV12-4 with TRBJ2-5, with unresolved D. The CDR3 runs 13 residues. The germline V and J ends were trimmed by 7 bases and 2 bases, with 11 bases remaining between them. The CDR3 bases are TGTGCCAGCACCCTATACCAACAAGAGACCCAGTACTTC. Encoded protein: CASTLYQQETQYF.

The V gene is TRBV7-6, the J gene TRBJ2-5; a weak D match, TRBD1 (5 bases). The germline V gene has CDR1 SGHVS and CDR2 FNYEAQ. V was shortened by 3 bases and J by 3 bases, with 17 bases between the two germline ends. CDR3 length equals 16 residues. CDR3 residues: CASSFFQGWTEETQYF. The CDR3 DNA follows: TGTGCCAGCAGCTTTTTTCAGGGATGGACCGAAGAGACCCAGTACTTC.

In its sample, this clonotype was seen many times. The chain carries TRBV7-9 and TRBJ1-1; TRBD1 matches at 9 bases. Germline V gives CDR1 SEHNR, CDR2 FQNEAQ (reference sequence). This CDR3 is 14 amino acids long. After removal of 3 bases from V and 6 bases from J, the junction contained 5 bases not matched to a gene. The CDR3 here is CASSLGTGSPEAFF. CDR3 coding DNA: TGTGCCAGCAGCTTGGGGACAGGGAGCCCTGAAGCTTTCTTT.

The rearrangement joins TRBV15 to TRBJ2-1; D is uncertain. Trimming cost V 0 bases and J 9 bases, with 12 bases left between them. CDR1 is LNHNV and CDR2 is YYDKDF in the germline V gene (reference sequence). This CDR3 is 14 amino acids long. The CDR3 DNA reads TGTGCCACCAGCAGAGATTTCCTAACCGGTGAGCAGTTCTTC. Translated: CATSRDFLTGEQFF.

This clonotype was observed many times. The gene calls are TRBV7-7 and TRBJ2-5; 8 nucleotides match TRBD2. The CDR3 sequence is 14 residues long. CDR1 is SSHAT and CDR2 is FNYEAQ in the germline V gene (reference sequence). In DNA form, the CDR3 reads TGTGCTAGCTCAGACGGGGGGGGCCTGAAGACCCAGTACTTC. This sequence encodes CASSDGGGLKTQYF. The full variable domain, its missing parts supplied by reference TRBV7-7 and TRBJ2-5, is GAGVSQSPRYKVTKRGQDVTLRCDPISSHATLYWYQQALGQGPEFLTYFNYEAQPDKSGLPSDRFSAERPEGSISTLTIQRTEQRDSAMYRCASSDGGGLKTQYFGPGTRLLVL.

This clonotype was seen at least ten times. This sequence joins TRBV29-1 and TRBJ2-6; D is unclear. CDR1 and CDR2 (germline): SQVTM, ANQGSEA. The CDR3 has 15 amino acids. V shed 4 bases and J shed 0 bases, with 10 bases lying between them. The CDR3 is CSVGSSRSGANVLTF. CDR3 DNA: TGCAGCGTTGGGTCCTCCCGCTCTGGGGCCAACGTCCTGACTTTC.